The present TCR beta chain was sequenced within a study of OX40 agonist ivuxolimab in advanced cancers. The overall study: Mean age about 60 years, range about 20 to 79; about 81% male. Study-wide results and caveats: Clonal expansion from baseline to week 6 occurred in both CD4+ and CD8+ T cells.

Sampling of blood occurred at baseline, cycle 4 day 1, and cycle 7 day 1. TCRdb's copy holds only in-frame clones and misses some; the assay was immunoSEQ multiplex PCR. The sample lists around 70,000 clones, roughly four fifths seen once, with roughly 2.5% in the top ten. Turning to this clone: Its target is unknown.

V gave up 3 bases and J gave up 7 bases, with 12 bases separating them. Germline V gene lookup returns CDR1 MNHNY and CDR2 SVGAGI (reference sequence). This CDR3 comprises 14 residues. Here the sequenced sample was CD4+ or CD8+ T cells sorted from blood, taken in a trial of the OX40 agonist ivuxolimab. The V gene is TRBV6-6, the J gene TRBJ1-4; D not resolved. This sequence was found in an adult with an advanced solid tumor such as melanoma, head and neck, liver or kidney cancer. The DNA for the CDR3 is TGTGCCAGCAGTTATGATTCCTTCGGTGAAAAACTGTTTTTT. It specifies CASSYDSFGEKLFF.